The 3 T cell receptor beta chains below were found in one sample sequenced in a study of regulatory T cells in long-lasting Graves disease (dated by TCRdb to the early 2020s). The time point label, read with the paper, signifies: persistent/refractory GD, antithyroid drugs over 5 years with positive TRAb. For both TCR sequencing and RNA sequencing, RNA was extracted from PBMCs using TRIzol. The method was multiplex PCR. Data came from an Illumina HiSeq 4000. TCR beta libraries were built with iRepertoire HTBI primers and Arm-PCR amplification of CDR3 regions. The raw public data were reprocessed by TCRdb itself: fastp quality trimming at Q25, MiXCR clonotype calling, in-frame beta chains only. Under each unique CDR3 protein, matching rows form one entry showing the most common genes and DNA. The sample contains around 430,000 distinct CDR3 sequences, 22% of them found a single time. 10% to 15% of the sample lies in the top ten.

The sequencing used peripheral blood mononuclear cells (PBMCs), collected when the disease was refractory, from a patient treated with antithyroid drugs. The receptors originated from a female donor with Graves disease.

This clonotype has just a few counts. The V and J genes are TRBV7-6 and TRBJ1-4, with unresolved D. The CDR3 loop spans 15 amino acids. V lost 6 bases and J 3 bases, leaving 14 bases between the germline ends. The germline CDR1 and CDR2 sequences are SGHVS and FNYEAQ. The CDR3 sequence is CASSHLPGSNEKLFF. DNA for the CDR3: TGTGCCAGCAGTCACCTGCCGGGATCTAATGAAAAACTGTTTTTT.

This clonotype was counted ten times or more. This sequence joins TRBV11-2 and TRBJ1-4, with 9 nucleotides matching TRBD1. The CDR3 covers 14 residues. V lost 6 bases to trimming and J lost 8 bases; unmatched junction nucleotides: 7. From germline, CDR1 is SGHAT and CDR2 FQNNGV. The CDR3 region is CASSRTGVGEKLFF. Written as DNA, the CDR3 is TGTGCCAGCAGTCGGACAGGGGTAGGAGAAAAACTGTTTTTT. Full variable domain (missing parts from reference TRBV11-2 and TRBJ1-4): EAGVAQSPRYKIIEKRQSVAFWCNPISGHATLYWYQQILGQGPKLLIQFQNNGVVDDSQLPKDRFSAERLKGVDSTLKIQPAKLEDSAVYLCASSRTGVGEKLFFGSGTQLSVL.

The chain carries TRBV29-1 and TRBJ2-7; D is possibly TRBD2 (6 bases). The V gene's germline CDR1 is SQVTM and CDR2 ANQGSEA. This CDR3 comprises 12 residues. Trimming stripped 6 bases from V and 2 bases from J, with 11 bases between. The CDR3 sequence is CSVLTGAYEQYF. Written as DNA, the CDR3 is TGCAGCGTCCTAACGGGGGCCTACGAGCAGTACTTC.